The present entry profiles one T cell receptor beta chain with its context. Its cognate antigen is unknown. CDR1 and CDR2 (germline): MNHNY, SVGAGI (reference sequence). The CDR3 loop spans 13 amino acids. V was trimmed by 6 bases and J by 0 bases, leaving 6 bases between them. These data come from a study of early T cells in non-severe SARS-CoV-2 infection. In the study overall: RNA in bulk from unsorted whole blood was sequenced, and chains were unpaired. General study points: VDJdb matching, biased toward anti-spike CD8 responses, missed private and CD4 specificities.

Attachment of unique molecular identifiers was made to individual cDNA molecules. Using its own MiXCR run on the 5' RACE reads, TCRdb lists one record per CDR3 protein. Of around 80,000 distinct CDR3 sequences in the sample, 13% are singletons; the top ten hold approximately 5.7%. The sequenced sample was whole blood. V gene TRBV6-6 combines with J gene TRBJ1-5; D gene unclear. This TCR was sampled from an adult who was a healthcare worker with PCR-confirmed SARS-CoV-2 infection or an uninfected control (not recorded which). The CDR3 DNA is TGTGCCAGCAGACCGGGTAGCAATCAGCCCCAGCATTTT. Encoded protein: CASRPGSNQPQHF.